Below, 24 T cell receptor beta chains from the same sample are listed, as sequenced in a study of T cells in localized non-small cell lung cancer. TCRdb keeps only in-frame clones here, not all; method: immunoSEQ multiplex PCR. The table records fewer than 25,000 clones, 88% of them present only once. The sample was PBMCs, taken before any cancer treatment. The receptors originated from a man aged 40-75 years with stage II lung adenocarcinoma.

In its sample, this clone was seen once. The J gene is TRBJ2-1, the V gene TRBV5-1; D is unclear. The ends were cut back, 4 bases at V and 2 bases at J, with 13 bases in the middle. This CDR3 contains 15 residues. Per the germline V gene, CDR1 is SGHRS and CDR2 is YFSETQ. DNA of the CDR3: TGCGCCAGCAGCCCCCGGGTGGGGACCTACAATGAGCAGTTCTTC. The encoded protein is CASSPRVGTYNEQFF.

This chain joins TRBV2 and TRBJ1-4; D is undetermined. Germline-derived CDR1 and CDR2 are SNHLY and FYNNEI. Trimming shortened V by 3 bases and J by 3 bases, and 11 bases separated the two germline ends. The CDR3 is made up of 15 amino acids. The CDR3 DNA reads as TGTGCCAGCAGTGATCATTACGGCCCTAATGAAAAACTGTTTTTT. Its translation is CASSDHYGPNEKLFF.

Written as DNA, the CDR3 is TGTGCCAGCACCCGACTAGCGGGGCCAGATACGCAGTATTTT. It is translated as CASTRLAGPDTQYF. The V gene is TRBV2, the J gene TRBJ2-3; 11 nucleotides line up with TRBD2. Per germline, CDR1 SNHLY and CDR2 FYNNEI. The V and J ends lost 7 bases and 4 bases, in that order; junction bases with no gene match: 4. This CDR3 region has 14 residues.

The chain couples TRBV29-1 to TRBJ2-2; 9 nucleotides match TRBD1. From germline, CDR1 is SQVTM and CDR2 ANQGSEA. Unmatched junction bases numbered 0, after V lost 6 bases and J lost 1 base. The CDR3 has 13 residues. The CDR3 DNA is TGCAGCGTGGACAGGGGGAACACCGGGGAGCTGTTTTTT. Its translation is CSVDRGNTGELFF.

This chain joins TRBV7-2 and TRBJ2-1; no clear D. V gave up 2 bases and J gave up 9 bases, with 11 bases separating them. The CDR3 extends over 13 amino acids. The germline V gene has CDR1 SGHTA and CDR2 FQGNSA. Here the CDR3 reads CASSLNSPPEQFF. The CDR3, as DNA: TGTGCCAGCAGCTTAAACTCACCTCCTGAGCAGTTCTTC. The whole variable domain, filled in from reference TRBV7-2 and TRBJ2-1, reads GAGVSQSPSNKVTEKGKDVELRCDPISGHTALYWYRQSLGQGLEFLIYFQGNSAPDKSGLPSDRFSAERTGGSVSTLTIQRTQQEDSAVYLCASSLNSPPEQFFGPGTRLTVL.

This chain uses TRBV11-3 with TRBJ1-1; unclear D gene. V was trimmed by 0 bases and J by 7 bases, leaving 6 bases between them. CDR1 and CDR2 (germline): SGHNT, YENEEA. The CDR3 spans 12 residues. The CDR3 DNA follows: TGTGCCAGCAGCTTAGAGGGTTTTGAAGCTTTCTTT. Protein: CASSLEGFEAFF.

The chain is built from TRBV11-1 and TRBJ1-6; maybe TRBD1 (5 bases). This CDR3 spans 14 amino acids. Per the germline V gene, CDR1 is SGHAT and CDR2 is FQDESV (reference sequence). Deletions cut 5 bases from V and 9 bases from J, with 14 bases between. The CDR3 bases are TGTGCCAGCAGCGTTCCGGGACCTCTTTCACCCCTCCACTTT. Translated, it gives CASSVPGPLSPLHF.

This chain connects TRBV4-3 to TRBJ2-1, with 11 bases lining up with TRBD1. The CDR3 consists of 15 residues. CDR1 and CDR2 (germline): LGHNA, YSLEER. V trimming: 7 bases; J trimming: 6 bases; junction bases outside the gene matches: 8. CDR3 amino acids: CASTPGTGGINEQFF. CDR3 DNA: TGCGCCAGCACCCCTGGGACAGGGGGGATCAATGAGCAGTTCTTC.

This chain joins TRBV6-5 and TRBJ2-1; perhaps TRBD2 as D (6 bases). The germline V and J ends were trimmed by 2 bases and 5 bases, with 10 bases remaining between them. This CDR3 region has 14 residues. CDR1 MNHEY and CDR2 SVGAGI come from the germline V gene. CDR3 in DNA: TGTGCCAGCAGTTACGATGGCGGGAACAATGAGCAGTTCTTC. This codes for CASSYDGGNNEQFF.

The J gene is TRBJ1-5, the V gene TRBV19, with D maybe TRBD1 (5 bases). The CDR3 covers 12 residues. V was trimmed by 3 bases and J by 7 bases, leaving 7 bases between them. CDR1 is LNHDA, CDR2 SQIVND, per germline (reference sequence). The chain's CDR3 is CASSIGGQPQHF. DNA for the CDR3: TGTGCCAGTAGTATCGGGGGGCAGCCCCAGCATTTT.

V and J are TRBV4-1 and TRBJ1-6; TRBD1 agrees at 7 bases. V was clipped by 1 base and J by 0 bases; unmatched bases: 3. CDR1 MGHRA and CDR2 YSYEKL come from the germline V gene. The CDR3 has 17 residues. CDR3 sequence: CASSQGGQSSYNSPLHF. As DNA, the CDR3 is TGCGCCAGCAGCCAAGGGGGACAGAGCTCCTATAATTCACCCCTCCACTTT.

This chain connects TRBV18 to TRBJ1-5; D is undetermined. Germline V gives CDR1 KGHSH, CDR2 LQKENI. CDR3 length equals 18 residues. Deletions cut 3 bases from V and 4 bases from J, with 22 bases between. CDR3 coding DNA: TGTGCCAGCTCACCTGCCGGGAGTGTAGGATCACGTAATCAGCCCCAGCATTTT. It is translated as CASSPAGSVGSRNQPQHF.

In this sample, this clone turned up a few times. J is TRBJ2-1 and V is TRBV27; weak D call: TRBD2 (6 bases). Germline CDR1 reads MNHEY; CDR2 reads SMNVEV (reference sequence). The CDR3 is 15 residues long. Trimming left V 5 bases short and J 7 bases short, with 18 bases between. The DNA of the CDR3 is TGTGCCAGCAGTCCCAACCGGGACTCCGCGAATGAGCAGTTCTTC. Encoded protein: CASSPNRDSANEQFF.

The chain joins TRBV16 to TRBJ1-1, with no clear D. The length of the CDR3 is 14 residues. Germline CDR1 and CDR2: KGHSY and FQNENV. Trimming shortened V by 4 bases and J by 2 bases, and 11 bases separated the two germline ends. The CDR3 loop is CASSPREGNTEAFF. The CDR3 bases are TGTGCCAGCAGCCCCCGAGAGGGAAACACTGAAGCTTTCTTT.

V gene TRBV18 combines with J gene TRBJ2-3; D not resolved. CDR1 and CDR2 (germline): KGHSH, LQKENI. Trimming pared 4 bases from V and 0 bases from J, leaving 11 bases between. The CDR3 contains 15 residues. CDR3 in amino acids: CASSLTTPSTDTQYF. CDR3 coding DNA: TGTGCCAGCTCACTGACGACACCGAGCACAGATACGCAGTATTTT.

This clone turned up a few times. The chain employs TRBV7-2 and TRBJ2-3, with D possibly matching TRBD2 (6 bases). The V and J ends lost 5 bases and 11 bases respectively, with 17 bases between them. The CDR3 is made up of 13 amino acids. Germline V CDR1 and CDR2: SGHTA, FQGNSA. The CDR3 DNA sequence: TGTGCCAGCAGCCCCTCGTCCAGCGGGCGGCAGTATTTT. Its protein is CASSPSSSGRQYF. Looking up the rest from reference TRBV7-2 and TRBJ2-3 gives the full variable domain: GAGVSQSPSNKVTEKGKDVELRCDPISGHTALYWYRQSLGQGLEFLIYFQGNSAPDKSGLPSDRFSAERTGGSVSTLTIQRTQQEDSAVYLCASSPSSSGRQYFGPGTRLTVL.

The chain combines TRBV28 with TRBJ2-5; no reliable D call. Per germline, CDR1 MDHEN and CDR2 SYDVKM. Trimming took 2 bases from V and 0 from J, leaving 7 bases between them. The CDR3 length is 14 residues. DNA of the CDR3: TGTGCCAGCAGTTTACTTGGCTACCAAGAGACCCAGTACTTC. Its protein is CASSLLGYQETQYF.

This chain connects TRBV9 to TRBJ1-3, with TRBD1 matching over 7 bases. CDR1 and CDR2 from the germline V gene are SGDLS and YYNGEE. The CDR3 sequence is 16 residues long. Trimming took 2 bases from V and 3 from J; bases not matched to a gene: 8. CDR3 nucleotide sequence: TGTGCCAGCAGCGTGACAGACAGGGAACTTGGAAACACCATATATTTT. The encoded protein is CASSVTDRELGNTIYF.

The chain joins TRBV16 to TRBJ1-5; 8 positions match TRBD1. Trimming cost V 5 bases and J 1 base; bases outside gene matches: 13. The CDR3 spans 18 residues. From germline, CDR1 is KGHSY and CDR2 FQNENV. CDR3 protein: CASSEQRAGGSSNQPQHF. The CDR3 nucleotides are TGTGCCAGCAGCGAACAGAGGGCAGGGGGCTCGAGCAATCAGCCCCAGCATTTT. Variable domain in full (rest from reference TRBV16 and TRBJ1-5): GEEVAQTPKHLVRGEGQKAKLYCAPIKGHSYVFWYQQVLKNEFKFLISFQNENVFDETGMPKERFSAKCLPNSPCSLEIQATKLEDSAVYFCASSEQRAGGSSNQPQHFGDGTRLSIL.

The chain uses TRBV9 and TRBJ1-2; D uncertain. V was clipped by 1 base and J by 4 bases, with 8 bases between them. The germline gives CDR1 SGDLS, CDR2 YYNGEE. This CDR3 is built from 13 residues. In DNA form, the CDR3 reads TGTGCCAGCAGCGTACACGAGGGCTATGGCTACACCTTC. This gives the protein CASSVHEGYGYTF. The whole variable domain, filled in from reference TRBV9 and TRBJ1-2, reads DSGVTQTPKHLITATGQRVTLRCSPRSGDLSVYWYQQSLDQGLQFLIQYYNGEERAKGNILERFSAQQFPDLHSELNLSSLELGDSALYFCASSVHEGYGYTFGSGTRLTVV.

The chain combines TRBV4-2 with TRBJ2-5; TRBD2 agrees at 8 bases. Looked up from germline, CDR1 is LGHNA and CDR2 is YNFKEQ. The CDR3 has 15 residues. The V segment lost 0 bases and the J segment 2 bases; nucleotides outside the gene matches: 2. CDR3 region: CASSQERGGQETQYF. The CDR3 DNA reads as TGTGCCAGCAGCCAAGAACGCGGGGGGCAAGAGACCCAGTACTTC.

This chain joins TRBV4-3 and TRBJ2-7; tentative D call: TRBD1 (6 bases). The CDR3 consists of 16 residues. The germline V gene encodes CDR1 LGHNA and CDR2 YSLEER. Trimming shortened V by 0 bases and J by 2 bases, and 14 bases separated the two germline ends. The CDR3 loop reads CASSQDRTAGTYEQYF. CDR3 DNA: TGCGCCAGCAGCCAAGATAGGACAGCTGGGACCTACGAGCAGTACTTC.

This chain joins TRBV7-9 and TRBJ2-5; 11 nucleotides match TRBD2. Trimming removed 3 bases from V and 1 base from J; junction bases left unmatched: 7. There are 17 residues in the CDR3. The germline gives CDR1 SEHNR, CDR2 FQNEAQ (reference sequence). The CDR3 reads CASSFGGTSGGQETQYF. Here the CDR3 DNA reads TGTGCCAGCAGCTTTGGGGGCACTAGCGGGGGCCAAGAGACCCAGTACTTC. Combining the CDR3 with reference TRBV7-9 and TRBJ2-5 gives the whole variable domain DTGVSQNPRHKITKRGQNVTFRCDPISEHNRLYWYRQTLGQGPEFLTYFQNEAQLEKSRLLSDRFSAERPKGSFSTLEIQRTEQGDSAMYLCASSFGGTSGGQETQYFGPGTRLLVL.

The CDR3 coding sequence is TGTGCCAGCAGCTTAGGGGCGGGATTGACCTCCTACAATGAGCAGTTCTTC. As protein: CASSLGAGLTSYNEQFF. The rearrangement joins TRBV11-3 to TRBJ2-1, with D maybe TRBD2 (6 bases). This CDR3 contains 17 residues. Trimming cost V 1 base and J 0 bases, with 13 bases left between them. Germline lookup yields CDR1 SGHNT and CDR2 YENEEA.